This T cell receptor beta chain was sequenced during a study of T cell repertoires in cytomegalovirus infection. Background on the study: HLA-C-restricted CMV epitopes, recently identified, and well-studied HLA-B-restricted ones were used by the study. CMV infection and matching HLA type were both indicated by public TCR beta signatures.

From the reads, TCRdb called clonotypes with MiXCR, one entry per CDR3 protein. This sample yields nearly 700,000 distinct CDR3 sequences, of which around 30% are seen a single time; over 15% belongs to the top ten. The study, taken as a whole, reports: CMV carriers having the relevant HLA were flagged by cumulative public TCR beta family frequency. It was HLA-C-restricted CMV-specific TCR beta clonotypes that dominated the response ex vivo.

This clonotype was recorded a few times. What it binds is unknown. The material sequenced was cultured PBMCs, taken from culture after CMV antigen stimulation. The TCR was taken from a human donor in good health (CMV status not recorded). Some clones in this sample may be carry-over from other donors' samples.

The CDR3 nucleotides are TGTGCCAGCAGTTACGTGGGCCAGGAAGAGACCCAGTACTTC. Translating it yields CASSYVGQEETQYF. The V call is TRBV6-2 or TRBV6-3, the J call TRBJ2-5; D unclear. CDR1 and CDR2 from the germline V gene are MNHEY and SVGEGT. The CDR3 runs to 14 residues. V was cut by 2 bases and J by 3 bases, with 10 bases left in between.